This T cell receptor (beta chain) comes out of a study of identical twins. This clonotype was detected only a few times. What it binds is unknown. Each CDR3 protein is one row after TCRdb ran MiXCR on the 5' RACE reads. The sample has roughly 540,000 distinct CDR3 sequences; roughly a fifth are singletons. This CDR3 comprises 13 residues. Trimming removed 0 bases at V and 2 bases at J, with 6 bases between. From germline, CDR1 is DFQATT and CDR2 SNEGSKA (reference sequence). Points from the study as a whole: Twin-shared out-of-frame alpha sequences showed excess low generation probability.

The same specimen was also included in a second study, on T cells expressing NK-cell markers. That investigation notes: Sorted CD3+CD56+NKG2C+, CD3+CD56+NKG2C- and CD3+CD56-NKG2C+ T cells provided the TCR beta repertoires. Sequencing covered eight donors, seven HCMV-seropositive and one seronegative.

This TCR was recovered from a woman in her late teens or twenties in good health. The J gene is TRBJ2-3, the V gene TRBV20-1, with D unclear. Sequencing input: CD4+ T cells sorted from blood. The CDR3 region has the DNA TGCAGTGCTAGAGATCCCTCCACAGATACGCAGTATTTT. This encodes CSARDPSTDTQYF.